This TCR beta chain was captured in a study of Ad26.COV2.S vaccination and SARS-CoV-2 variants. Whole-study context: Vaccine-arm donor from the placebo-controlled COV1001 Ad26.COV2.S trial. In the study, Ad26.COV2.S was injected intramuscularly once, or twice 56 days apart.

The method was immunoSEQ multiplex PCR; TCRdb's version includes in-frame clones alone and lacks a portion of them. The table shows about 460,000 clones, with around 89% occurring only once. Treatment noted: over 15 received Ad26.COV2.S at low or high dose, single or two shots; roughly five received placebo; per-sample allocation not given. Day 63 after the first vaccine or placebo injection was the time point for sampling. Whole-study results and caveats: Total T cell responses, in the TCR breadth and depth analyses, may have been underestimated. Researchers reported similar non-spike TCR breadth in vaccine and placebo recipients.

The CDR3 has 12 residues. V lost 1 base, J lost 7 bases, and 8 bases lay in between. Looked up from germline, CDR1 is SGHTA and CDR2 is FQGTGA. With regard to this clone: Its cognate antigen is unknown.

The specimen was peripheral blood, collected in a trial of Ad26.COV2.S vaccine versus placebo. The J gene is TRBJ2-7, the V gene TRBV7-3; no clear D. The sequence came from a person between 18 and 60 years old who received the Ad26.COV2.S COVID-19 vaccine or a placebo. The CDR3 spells CASSLNGFEQYF. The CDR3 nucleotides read TGTGCCAGCAGCTTAAATGGGTTTGAGCAGTACTTC.